The clone carrying this TCR beta chain showed up just a few times. Data came from immunoSEQ multiplex PCR; TCRdb stores just in-frame clones and leaves some out. The sample records some 220,000 clones, around 83% being singletons. The data were taken from a study of blood T cell repertoires in COVID-19. The CDR3 runs to 13 residues. Germline loops: CDR1 MNHEY, CDR2 SVGAGI. Trimming cost V 5 bases and J 9 bases, with 14 bases left between them. J is TRBJ2-1 and V is TRBV6-5, with a weak D call TRBD2 (6 bases). This clonotype originated in a woman aged 70-85 years with COVID-19, enrolled during active disease. The sample was peripheral blood. CDR3 loop: CASSLRLEFEQFF. The CDR3 region has the DNA TGTGCCAGCAGTCTGAGACTAGAGTTTGAGCAGTTCTTC.